Presented here are 32 T cell receptor beta chains from one specimen sequenced in a study of T cells in Graves' hyperthyroidism and ophthalmopathy. Amplified TCR beta CDR3 regions came from RNA transcripts. First-round RT-PCR targeting the TCR CDR3 was performed with the HTBI primer set. TCRdb re-derived calls from the multiplex PCR reads in MiXCR, one entry per CDR3 protein. The sample lists hundreds of thousands of distinct CDR3 sequences; 14% were seen once. What was sequenced was blood. Receptors originate from a woman under 30 with Graves' hyperthyroidism.

This clonotype was detected only a few times. This chain joins TRBV29-1 and TRBJ2-1; 9 nucleotides match TRBD1. From germline, CDR1 is SQVTM and CDR2 ANQGSEA. V trimming: 3 bases; J trimming: 1 base; junction bases outside the gene matches: 7. This CDR3 region has 16 residues. The CDR3 is CSVEGGQGVSYNEQFF. For the CDR3, the DNA is TGCAGCGTTGAGGGGGGACAGGGAGTATCCTACAATGAGCAGTTCTTC.

This clonotype was counted a few times. V gene TRBV6-5 combines with J gene TRBJ2-2; maybe TRBD2 (5 bases). V lost 4 bases to trimming and J lost 5 bases, with 14 bases between them. The CDR3 contains 15 residues. Per the germline V gene, CDR1 is MNHEY and CDR2 is SVGAGI. CDR3 loop: CASSSQLAGTGELFF. DNA for the CDR3: TGTGCCAGCAGTTCCCAGCTAGCCGGTACCGGGGAGCTGTTTTTT.

This clonotype was detected ten times or more. The rearrangement uses TRBV6-2 or TRBV6-3 and TRBJ1-5; 10 bases map to TRBD1. Germline CDR1 is MNHEY and CDR2 is SVGEGT. The CDR3 runs 14 residues. The V and J ends lost 8 bases and 6 bases, in that order; junction bases with no gene match: 7. The CDR3 protein is CASSGQGPFQPQHF. CDR3 in DNA: TGTGCCAGCTCGGGACAGGGGCCTTTTCAGCCCCAGCATTTT.

This clonotype was observed at least ten times. This chain connects TRBV28 to TRBJ1-1, with D unresolved. The CDR3 is 13 amino acids. V lost 3 bases and J lost 1, with 6 bases in between. The germline gives CDR1 MDHEN, CDR2 SYDVKM. In DNA, the CDR3 is TGTGCCAGCAGTTTTTGGCCGAACACTGAAGCTTTCTTT. Translating gives CASSFWPNTEAFF.

V and J are TRBV6-1 and TRBJ1-2, with D unclear. Germline CDR1 and CDR2: MNHNS and SASEGT. The CDR3 is 11 residues long. Trimming pared 7 bases from V and 5 bases from J, leaving 8 bases between. The CDR3 sequence is CASKVGYGYTF. In DNA form, the CDR3 reads TGTGCCAGCAAGGTGGGATATGGCTACACCTTC.

This clonotype came up many times. The rearrangement joins TRBV6-1 to TRBJ1-1, with 8 bases identical to TRBD1. The germline gives CDR1 MNHNS, CDR2 SASEGT. V lost 7 bases, J lost 5 bases, and 6 bases stayed unmatched. This CDR3 comprises 13 residues. CDR3 DNA sequence: TGTGCCAGCACCGATGACAGGGGAACTGAAGCTTTCTTT. Translated, it gives CASTDDRGTEAFF.

This clonotype was observed many times. V is TRBV18 and J is TRBJ2-1, with a possible D match to TRBD2 (6 bases). Trimming removed 5 bases at V and 5 bases at J, with 16 bases between. This CDR3 has 15 residues. Germline CDR1 is KGHSH and CDR2 is LQKENI. This CDR3 is CASSSLGLLHNEQFF. In nucleotides, the CDR3 is TGTGCCAGCTCATCCCTCGGACTACTCCACAATGAGCAGTTCTTC.

This clonotype was seen at least ten times. The V gene is TRBV28, the J gene TRBJ2-5; no definite D call. CDR3 size: 13 residues. CDR1 MDHEN and CDR2 SYDVKM come from the germline V gene. Trimming stripped 4 bases from V and 4 bases from J, with 10 bases between. This chain's CDR3 is CASSSYSRETQYF. CDR3 DNA sequence: TGTGCCAGCAGTTCCTATAGCCGAGAGACCCAGTACTTC.

This clonotype was observed a few times. V is TRBV29-1 and J is TRBJ2-1; D gene ambiguous. CDR1 and CDR2 (germline): SQVTM, ANQGSEA. V lost 7 bases, J lost 8 bases, and 12 bases lay in between. The CDR3 covers 11 residues. The DNA of the CDR3 is TGCAGCGCCCAACCCCTCTATGAGCAGTTCTTC. Its protein is CSAQPLYEQFF.

V usage is TRBV30 and J usage is TRBJ2-7; perhaps TRBD2 as D (5 bases). Per the germline V gene, CDR1 is GTSNPN and CDR2 is SVGIG (reference sequence). V was shortened by 3 bases and J by 2 bases, with 14 bases between the two germline ends. The CDR3 is 14 amino acids. The CDR3 DNA reads as TGTGCCTGGAGGGCGACGGGGAGACCCTACGAGCAGTACTTC. This gives the protein CAWRATGRPYEQYF. The full variable domain, with the rest looked up from reference TRBV30 and TRBJ2-7, is SQTIHQWPATLVQPVGSPLSLECTVEGTSNPNLYWYRQAAGRGLQLLFYSVGIGQISSEVPQNLSASRPQDRQFILSSKKLLLSDSGFYLCAWRATGRPYEQYFGPGTRLTVT.

V gene TRBV20-1 combines with J gene TRBJ1-3; TRBD1 is a possible D gene (6 bases). The V end was cut by 3 bases, the J end by 0 bases, with 12 bases between. The germline V gene encodes CDR1 DFQATT and CDR2 SNEGSKA (reference sequence). There are 15 residues in the CDR3. The CDR3 loop is CSASLGTLSGNTIYF. CDR3 bases: TGCAGTGCTAGTCTCGGGACACTCTCTGGAAACACCATATATTTT.

The gene calls are TRBV11-3 and TRBJ2-7; D gene unclear. From germline, CDR1 is SGHNT and CDR2 YENEEA. The CDR3 spans 14 residues. V shed 3 bases and J shed 7 bases, with 16 bases lying between them. In DNA form, the CDR3 reads TGTGCCAGCAGCTTCCGGGCGGACCTGGGGGAGCAGTACTTC. Residues: CASSFRADLGEQYF.

This chain links TRBV5-1 with TRBJ1-2; D unclear. CDR1 is SGHRS, CDR2 YFSETQ, per germline. V was pared by 4 bases and J by 3 bases, with 13 bases between. The CDR3 is 14 residues long. As DNA, the CDR3 is TGCGCCAGCAGCCTCACTGATGCGGACTATGGCTACACCTTC. This sequence encodes CASSLTDADYGYTF.

Here the CDR3 reads CASSPRKDYEQYF. In DNA form, the CDR3 reads TGTGCCAGCTCACCACGTAAGGATTACGAGCAGTACTTC. The chain uses TRBV18 and TRBJ2-7; D gene unclear. The ends were cut back, 1 base at V and 4 bases at J, with 8 bases in the middle. This CDR3 spans 13 amino acids. Germline CDR1 and CDR2: KGHSH and LQKENI.

In its sample, this clonotype was seen many times. This chain uses TRBV18 with TRBJ1-1; a weak D match, TRBD1 (6 bases). The ends were cut back, 4 bases at V and 1 base at J, with 13 bases in the middle. CDR3 length: 15 residues. Looked up from germline, CDR1 is KGHSH and CDR2 is LQKENI. The CDR3 sequence: CASSLGPGQNTEAFF. For the CDR3, the DNA is TGTGCCAGCTCACTGGGACCGGGACAGAACACTGAAGCTTTCTTT.

The chain uses TRBV11-2 and TRBJ2-1; possible D gene TRBD2, 6 bases. The CDR3 runs to 15 residues. Germline-derived CDR1 and CDR2 are SGHAT and FQNNGV. V was trimmed by 8 bases and J by 5 bases, leaving 19 bases between them. CDR3 coding DNA: TGTGCCAGCGGACCTCTGGAGGAGGGGCACAATGAGCAGTTCTTC. Encoded protein: CASGPLEEGHNEQFF. Variable domain in full (rest from reference TRBV11-2 and TRBJ2-1): EAGVAQSPRYKIIEKRQSVAFWCNPISGHATLYWYQQILGQGPKLLIQFQNNGVVDDSQLPKDRFSAERLKGVDSTLKIQPAKLEDSAVYLCASGPLEEGHNEQFFGPGTRLTVL.

This clonotype was seen at least ten times. The chain is built from TRBV28 and TRBJ2-7; D is tentatively TRBD1 or TRBD2 (5 bases each). The germline gives CDR1 MDHEN, CDR2 SYDVKM. The length of the CDR3 is 15 residues. V lost 6 bases, J lost 2 bases, and 17 bases lay in between. CDR3 sequence reads: CASSHWDRRTYEQYF. CDR3 DNA sequence: TGTGCCAGCAGCCATTGGGACCGCCGTACCTACGAGCAGTACTTC. Complete variable domain (other parts from reference TRBV28 and TRBJ2-7): DVKVTQSSRYLVKRTGEKVFLECVQDMDHENMFWYRQDPGLGLRLIYFSYDVKMKEKGDIPEGYSVSREKKERFSLILESASTNQTSMYLCASSHWDRRTYEQYFGPGTRLTVT.

J is TRBJ1-2 and V is TRBV4-3; 8 positions agree with TRBD1. CDR3 length: 15 residues. Germline loops: CDR1 LGHNA, CDR2 YSLEER. The junction had 8 bases not matched to a gene; V was cut back by 5 bases and J by 3 bases. The CDR3: CASSSPLQGDYGYTF. The DNA for the CDR3 is TGCGCCAGCAGCTCACCGCTACAGGGGGACTATGGCTACACCTTC.

The sample holds many counts of this clonotype. The V gene is TRBV13, the J gene TRBJ2-7, with D possibly being TRBD1 (5 bases). Deletions cut 2 bases from V and 2 bases from J, with 16 bases between. CDR1 and CDR2 (germline): PRHDT, FYEKMQ (reference sequence). This CDR3 spans 16 amino acids. The CDR3 loop is CASSLLVAGRAYEQYF. The CDR3 DNA reads as TGTGCCAGCAGCTTACTCGTGGCAGGGCGAGCCTACGAGCAGTACTTC. The whole variable domain, remainder taken from reference TRBV13 and TRBJ2-7, is AAGVIQSPRHLIKEKRETATLKCYPIPRHDTVYWYQQGPGQDPQFLISFYEKMQSDKGSIPDRFSAQQFSDYHSELNMSSLELGDSALYFCASSLLVAGRAYEQYFGPGTRLTVT.

This chain connects TRBV7-9 to TRBJ2-7, with D possibly matching TRBD2 (5 bases). This CDR3 is built from 17 residues. Trimming took 0 bases from V and 6 from J, leaving 21 bases between them. The germline V gene encodes CDR1 SEHNR and CDR2 FQNEAQ (reference sequence). CDR3: CASSLARTSLGRTEQYF. The CDR3 DNA is TGTGCCAGCAGCTTAGCGCGGACGTCCCTAGGGAGAACCGAGCAGTACTTC.

This chain joins TRBV20-1 and TRBJ2-5; maybe TRBD2 (6 bases). V was cut by 6 bases and J by 7 bases, with 18 bases left in between. Germline V gives CDR1 DFQATT, CDR2 SNEGSKA (reference sequence). CDR3 length: 13 residues. The CDR3 nucleotides are TGCAGTGCCCGGGAGAGAGGGATAGGGACCCAGTACTTC. Amino acid sequence: CSARERGIGTQYF.

This clonotype was detected many times. The V gene is TRBV6-1, the J gene TRBJ2-2; a possible D gene is TRBD1 (6 bases). Germline V gene data show CDR1 as MNHNS and CDR2 as SASEGT. The CDR3 sequence is 15 residues long. Deletions cut 5 bases from V and 4 bases from J, with 14 bases between. Here the CDR3 DNA reads TGTGCCAGCAGTTGGGACACCTCGAGCACCGGGGAGCTGTTTTTT. The encoded protein is CASSWDTSSTGELFF.

This clonotype occurred a few times. This chain uses TRBV4-1 with TRBJ2-7; 8 nucleotides agree with TRBD2. V was pared by 4 bases and J by 2 bases, with 16 bases of the junction left unmatched. CDR3 length: 18 amino acids. CDR1 MGHRA and CDR2 YSYEKL come from the germline V gene. The chain's CDR3 is CASSRILISQREPYEQYF. CDR3 in DNA: TGCGCCAGCAGCCGAATCCTCATCTCGCAGCGGGAGCCCTACGAGCAGTACTTC.

This clonotype was detected ten times or more. In DNA form, the CDR3 reads TGTGCCAGCAGTTACCGGACAGGGGGTGAAAAACTGTTTTTT. It encodes CASSYRTGGEKLFF. The rearrangement links TRBV6-1 to TRBJ1-4; 10 bases match TRBD1. V trimming: 5 bases; J trimming: 7 bases; junction bases outside the gene matches: 4. Looked up from germline, CDR1 is MNHNS and CDR2 is SASEGT. The CDR3 covers 14 residues.

There are a few counts of this clonotype. J is TRBJ1-2 and V is TRBV7-9; 10 bases are a match to TRBD1. CDR3 length equals 15 residues. The V gene end was trimmed by 5 bases and the J gene end by 6 bases; junction bases not matched to a gene: 9. Germline V gene data show CDR1 as SEHNR and CDR2 as FQNEAQ (reference sequence). Written as DNA, the CDR3 is TGTGCCAGCAGCAACGCCGGGACAGGGGTGAATGGCTACACCTTC. Translation: CASSNAGTGVNGYTF.

This clonotype has a handful of counts. This sequence joins TRBV4-1 and TRBJ2-5; TRBD2 matches 8 bases. The CDR3 has 16 residues. With 4 bases clipped from V and 5 bases from J, the junction kept 12 bases outside the gene matches. Germline-derived CDR1 and CDR2 are MGHRA and YSYEKL. Here the CDR3 reads CASSPPGGGEAETQYF. The CDR3 nucleotides read TGCGCCAGCAGCCCCCCCGGGGGGGGTGAGGCGGAGACCCAGTACTTC.

The chain is built from TRBV18 and TRBJ1-4; 7 bases align to TRBD1. The CDR3 totals 17 residues. Trimming took 0 bases from V and 7 from J; bases not matched to a gene: 11. CDR1 is KGHSH and CDR2 is LQKENI in the germline V gene. CDR3: CASSPPRGQAGGEKLFF. As DNA, the CDR3 is TGTGCCAGCTCACCACCGAGAGGACAGGCAGGTGGTGAAAAACTGTTTTTT.

This clonotype was counted many times. V and J are TRBV7-9 and TRBJ2-1, with 8 bases identical to TRBD2. J was trimmed by 2 bases and V by 5 bases; bases with no gene match: 5. Germline V gives CDR1 SEHNR, CDR2 FQNEAQ (reference sequence). The CDR3 totals 15 residues. The DNA for the CDR3 is TGTGCCAGCAGCATAAGCGGGAGTCCCTACAATGAGCAGTTCTTC. Translation gives CASSISGSPYNEQFF.

There are many counts of this clonotype. The chain combines TRBV2 with TRBJ2-1, with D unclear. V was shortened by 7 bases and J by 6 bases, with 13 bases between the two germline ends. Germline CDR1 SNHLY, CDR2 FYNNEI. The CDR3 contains 13 residues. The CDR3 coding sequence is TGTGCCAGCACCCTAAGGGTTAGCAATGAGCAGTTCTTC. Translation gives CASTLRVSNEQFF.

This clonotype was found a few times. J is TRBJ2-5 and V is TRBV29-1; 7 bases line up with TRBD2. CDR3 size: 15 residues. Trimming at V came to 7 bases and at J to 2 bases, leaving 13 bases not matched to a gene. Germline-derived CDR1 and CDR2 are SQVTM and ANQGSEA. CDR3 nucleotide sequence: TGCAGCGCCCGGCGGGCGGGAGCCGCACAAGAGACCCAGTACTTC. It encodes CSARRAGAAQETQYF.

Only a few counts were recorded for this clonotype. The chain uses TRBV12-3 or TRBV12-4 and TRBJ2-7; 8 bases are shared with TRBD1. Unmatched junction bases numbered 13, after V lost 6 bases and J lost 3 bases. The CDR3 sequence is 16 residues long. For the CDR3, the DNA is TGTGCCAGCAGCCCTAGAGGGGGACAGGCCTACTACGAGCAGTACTTC. Residues: CASSPRGGQAYYEQYF.

This clonotype was found many times. This rearrangement joins TRBV7-2 to TRBJ1-3; TRBD1 matches 7 bases. Germline V gene data show CDR1 as SGHTA and CDR2 as FQGNSA. V dropped 6 bases and J dropped 4; count of bases not matched to a gene: 9. The CDR3 runs to 15 residues. The CDR3 coding sequence is TGTGCCAGCAGGCCAGGGGGGGTAGCAGGAAACACCATATATTTT. It codes for CASRPGGVAGNTIYF.